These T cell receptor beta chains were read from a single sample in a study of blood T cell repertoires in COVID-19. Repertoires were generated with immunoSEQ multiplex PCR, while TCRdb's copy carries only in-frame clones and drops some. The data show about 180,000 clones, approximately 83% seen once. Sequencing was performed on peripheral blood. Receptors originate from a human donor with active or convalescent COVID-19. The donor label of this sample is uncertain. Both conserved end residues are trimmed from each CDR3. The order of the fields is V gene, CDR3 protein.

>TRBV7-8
ASSPNPSGPYEQY
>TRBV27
ASSLQWTGRRNEQF
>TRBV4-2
ASSQDRGTHLYGYT
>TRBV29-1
SGVLAVAPAPETQY
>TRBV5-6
ASSEDRADGYT
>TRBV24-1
ATSIGTGGVDTQY
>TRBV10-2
ASSSTSGGAQGKTQY
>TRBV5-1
ASSPGQGFEAF
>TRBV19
ATLLPGVGTQY
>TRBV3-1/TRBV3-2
ASSPRTSGGATGANVLT
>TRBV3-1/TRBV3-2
ASTRFSGNNEQF
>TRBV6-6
ASTIVQGGGYT
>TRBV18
ASSPGTGGMNTEAF
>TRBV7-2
ASSSQLMGGGSY
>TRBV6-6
ASSQGLAGGAYNEQF
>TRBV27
ASSLLWKEGMNTEAF
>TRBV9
ASSVMDRGLGTQY
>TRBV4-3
ASSQPGTGGEKLF
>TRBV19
ASSIGGPSTDTQY
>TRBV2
ASRGRTHQETQY
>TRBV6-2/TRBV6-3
ASSNGQGSSPLH
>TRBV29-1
SVEFGTGTIGYT
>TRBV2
ASSRPGTVNSPLH
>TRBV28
ASSSPVGSNQPQH
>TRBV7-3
ASSHGQGEDSPLH
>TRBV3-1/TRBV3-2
ASSQGLNTEAF
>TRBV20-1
SASLVGAGVNTEAF
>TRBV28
ASLRDYGYT
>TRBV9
ASSVTGTSYNEQF
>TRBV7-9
ASSPLGVSGRLVQF
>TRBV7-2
ASSLRTIQNTEAF
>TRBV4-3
ASSHHGQGPYEQY
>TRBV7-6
ASSLVEFGGGYT
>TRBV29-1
SVTTGVGYT
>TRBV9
ASSVGRGDTEAF
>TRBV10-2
ASSEVTRLAYEQY
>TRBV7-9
ASSLLSPTDTQY
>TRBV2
ASMAEMNTEAF
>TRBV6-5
ASSLRGTNEAF
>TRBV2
ASSEIGWRGNEKLF